These 11 T cell receptor beta chains originate from one sample sequenced in a study of long-term antiretroviral therapy in people with HIV. Survey level was the resolution at which the v3.0 immunoSEQ assay ran. TCRdb's table, derived via immunoSEQ multiplex PCR, lists solely in-frame clones and lacks some. The profile shows around 30,000 clones, 85% of them singletons. The sequencing used unsorted PBMCs, collected 2.3 years after starting antiretroviral therapy. Every receptor here comes from a man between 35 and 55 years old with HIV.

The genes are TRBV11-1 and TRBJ1-1, with D possibly being TRBD1 (5 bases). The CDR3 spans 15 residues. Germline CDR1 reads SGHAT; CDR2 reads FQDESV (reference sequence). Trimming removed 5 bases from V and 0 bases from J, with 13 bases in between. The CDR3 DNA is TGTGCCAGCAGCCCGACAGCCTTCATGAACACTGAAGCTTTCTTT. Translation gives CASSPTAFMNTEAFF. The variable domain in full, completed from reference TRBV11-1 and TRBJ1-1, reads EAEVAQSPRYKITEKSQAVAFWCDPISGHATLYWYRQILGQGPELLVQFQDESVVDDSQLPKDRFSAERLKGVDSTLKIQPAELGDSAMYLCASSPTAFMNTEAFFGQGTRLTVV.

This clone was counted a single time. The genes are TRBV27 and TRBJ1-3, with D possibly TRBD1 on 6 matching bases. This CDR3 has 16 amino acids. With 3 bases removed from V and 0 bases from J, the gap between germline ends came to 12 bases. Germline V lookup: CDR1 MNHEY, CDR2 SMNVEV (reference sequence). The CDR3 sequence is CASSLGTPDSGNTIYF. CDR3 coding DNA: TGTGCCAGCAGTTTGGGGACACCCGACTCTGGAAACACCATATATTTT.

The gene calls are TRBV7-6 and TRBJ1-5; D is uncertain. The CDR3 extends over 15 amino acids. CDR1 is SGHVS, CDR2 FNYEAQ, per germline. V lost 1 base to trimming and J lost 2 bases, with 9 bases between them. The CDR3 sequence is CASSLGSLGNQPQHF. The CDR3 nucleotides are TGTGCCAGCAGCTTAGGGTCCCTGGGCAATCAGCCCCAGCATTTT.

The chain has TRBV28 and TRBJ2-3; D might be TRBD1 (7 bases). Germline V CDR1 and CDR2: MDHEN, SYDVKM. This CDR3 comprises 15 residues. V lost 7 bases, J lost 2 bases, and 16 bases lay in between. CDR3 protein: CASTPGGLTTDTQYF. Written as DNA, the CDR3 is TGTGCCAGCACACCAGGGGGACTTACCACAGATACGCAGTATTTT.

The CDR3 nucleotides are TGTGCCAGCAGGGCGGGAGAAAGATACGAGCAGTACTTC. As protein: CASRAGERYEQYF. The chain recombines TRBV6-5 with TRBJ2-7; 7 bases line up with TRBD2. Germline V gene lookup returns CDR1 MNHEY and CDR2 SVGAGI. The CDR3 extends over 13 amino acids. The J segment lost 4 bases and the V segment lost 6 bases, leaving 6 bases of the junction unmatched.

In its sample, this clone was seen a few times. The CDR3 here is CSVASGRGTGELFF. DNA for the CDR3: TGCAGCGTTGCCAGCGGGAGAGGGACCGGGGAGCTGTTTTTT. The rearrangement uses TRBV29-1 and TRBJ2-2; TRBD2 matches at 8 bases. The CDR3 is 14 residues long. The trim removed 4 bases at V and 5 bases at J, leaving 6 bases unmatched. The germline V gene has CDR1 SQVTM and CDR2 ANQGSEA.

V gene TRBV27 combines with J gene TRBJ1-5; D remains unclear. Trimming cost V 3 bases and J 3 bases, with 6 bases left between them. The length of the CDR3 is 13 residues. Germline V CDR1 and CDR2: MNHEY, SMNVEV (reference sequence). CDR3: CASSLMINQPQHF. The CDR3 nucleotides read TGTGCCAGCAGTTTGATGATCAATCAGCCCCAGCATTTT.

The CDR3 bases are TGTGCCAGCAGCCCACCGACAGGGGAGGATCCAGATACGCAGTATTTT. Translating it yields CASSPPTGEDPDTQYF. This chain uses TRBV13 with TRBJ2-3; TRBD1 agrees at 8 bases. There are 16 residues in the CDR3. Germline trimming cut 5 bases from V and 4 bases from J; bases unmatched to any gene: 11. Germline loops: CDR1 PRHDT, CDR2 FYEKMQ (reference sequence).

This chain links TRBV9 with TRBJ2-1; 7 nucleotides line up with TRBD2. CDR3 length: 18 amino acids. V shed 0 bases and J 0 bases; nucleotides not matched to a gene: 9. Germline CDR1 and CDR2: SGDLS and YYNGEE. This CDR3 reads CASSVVASGKLSYNEQFF. The DNA of the CDR3 is TGTGCCAGCAGCGTAGTGGCTAGCGGTAAACTCTCCTACAATGAGCAGTTCTTC. The whole variable domain, filled in from reference TRBV9 and TRBJ2-1, reads DSGVTQTPKHLITATGQRVTLRCSPRSGDLSVYWYQQSLDQGLQFLIQYYNGEERAKGNILERFSAQQFPDLHSELNLSSLELGDSALYFCASSVVASGKLSYNEQFFGPGTRLTVL.

The chain links TRBV6-5 to TRBJ2-1, with a possible D match to TRBD1 (8 bases). This CDR3 has 16 residues. The V gene lost 4 bases and the J gene lost 8 bases, with 21 bases spanning the gap. The germline CDR1 and CDR2 sequences are MNHEY and SVGAGI. The CDR3 nucleotides read TGTGCCAGCAGTTTATACAGGGGGGGGGCTAACGATGAGCAGTTCTTC. Translation gives CASSLYRGGANDEQFF.

The V call is TRBV5-1, the J call TRBJ2-1, with 10 bases lining up with TRBD2. The CDR3 is made up of 15 amino acids. Germline V gene data show CDR1 as SGHRS and CDR2 as YFSETQ. Unmatched junction bases numbered 3, after V lost 4 bases and J lost 2 bases. CDR3 protein: CASSTSGGAYNEQFF. DNA for the CDR3: TGCGCCAGCAGCACCAGCGGGGGGGCCTACAATGAGCAGTTCTTC.